This record looks at one T cell receptor (beta chain) sequence and its context. The target antigen is unknown. This same CDR3 is encoded by further DNA sequences in the sample. This entry is derived from a study of T cell responses to AZD1222 COVID-19 vaccine. V was clipped by 0 bases and J by 3 bases, with 6 bases between them. CDR1 SGHRS and CDR2 YFSETQ come from the germline V gene. The CDR3 is 13 residues long. The method was immunoSEQ multiplex PCR; TCRdb's version includes in-frame clones alone and lacks a portion of them. The sample records 120,000 or so clones, around 89% being singletons. The study's findings and limits: CD4 TCRs covered the whole spike, strongest at regions 160-218 and 743-854. The peak T cell response came first, and repertoires were sampled only after it. Donor demographics were predominantly white British with a female majority; clonal diversity may be underestimated. Rises in breadth and depth of Spike-specific TCRs came after two AZD1222 doses.

The V call is TRBV5-1, the J call TRBJ2-5; no clear D. Material: peripheral blood, obtained on day 0 of MenACWY control vaccination. The clonotype was recovered from an adult in good health. The CDR3, as DNA: TGCGCCAGCAGCTTGGGAGCCGAAGAGACCCAGTACTTC. Its protein is CASSLGAEETQYF.